This is a list of T cell receptor beta chains from one sample in a study of T cells after yellow fever vaccination. TCRdb independently ran MiXCR on the 5' RACE reads; one entry per CDR3 protein. The table has under 350,000 distinct CDR3 sequences, about 4% seen once; the top ten hold around 25%. This specimen was PBMCs, taken 5 days after the yellow fever booster vaccination. These receptors were taken from a man aged 18 to 29 who received the YFV17D yellow fever vaccine. CDR3s include the opening cysteine and the closing phenylalanine or tryptophan. The D gene is left open where the match is weak. Not every row has a clone size; where given, it reads once, few, many or a size class.

-,TRBJ1-4,few,TRBV7-8,TGTGCCAGCAGACGGGACTTAGCTGACTCCAATGAAAAACTGTTTTTT,CASRRDLADSNEKLFF
-,TRBJ2-6,-,TRBV19,TGTGCCAGTAGTATAGCTCAAGCCAACGTCCTGACTTTC,CASSIAQANVLTF
TRBD1,TRBJ2-1,few,TRBV19,TGTGCCAGTAGTACCGGGACAGGGGCGTTCTTC,CASSTGTGAFF
-,TRBJ2-2,many,TRBV7-2,TGTGCCAGCAGACGAGCCCAGGGGTGGGGGGAGCTGTTTTTT,CASRRAQGWGELFF
-,TRBJ1-5,few,TRBV30,TGTGCCTGGAGTGTTAAAGGGTGGAAGCCCCAGCATTTT,CAWSVKGWKPQHF
-,TRBJ1-3,-,TRBV19,TGTGCCAGTATGGCCCTGGAAGGAAACACCATATATTTT,CASMALEGNTIYF
TRBD1,TRBJ2-5,few,TRBV7-9,TGTGCCAGCAGCTATTTAGGGGGCGATCAAGAGACCCAGTACTTC,CASSYLGGDQETQYF
-,TRBJ1-5,-,TRBV20-1,TGCAGTCCTCGAGCCCACCGTGGCAATCAGCCCCAGCATTTT,CSPRAHRGNQPQHF
TRBD2,TRBJ2-2,-,TRBV6-5,TGTGCCAGCATGTTAACGGGGGGATCCACCGGGGAGCTGTTTTTT,CASMLTGGSTGELFF
TRBD1,TRBJ1-2,-,TRBV29-1,TGCAGCGTTGAAAACCCGGGGACAGGCGGCTTTATGAGCGGCTACACCTTC,CSVENPGTGGFMSGYTF
-,TRBJ1-1,many,TRBV7-2,TGTGCCAGCAGCTTATTGAACAGTAACACTGAAGCTTTCTTT,CASSLLNSNTEAFF
TRBD1,TRBJ2-5,-,TRBV4-3,TGCGCCAGCAGCCAGCACAGGGAAAGGGGGCAAGGAGAGACCCAGTACTTC,CASSQHRERGQGETQYF